This T cell receptor beta chain was identified during a study of T cell responses to AZD1222 COVID-19 vaccine (dated by TCRdb to about 2021). Some background on the complete study: TCR sequencing covered 230 or so trial participants: some 210 given two doses of AZD1222 and 26 given two doses of MenACWY control vaccine. Trial participants were enrolled into age subgroups of 18-55, 56-69 and 70-plus years, which contained about 150, 28 and 57 TCR-sequenced participants, respectively.

Germline trimming: 3 bases from V, 6 bases from J; junction bases outside gene matches: 5. According to the germline V gene (reference sequence), CDR1 reads LNHNV and CDR2 reads YYDKDF. Reading from cysteine to phenylalanine, the CDR3 counts 15 amino acids. Here the CDR3 DNA is all that survives: 45 bases in frame from base 1. The label giving this sample's time point can be read as: about 28 days (+/-7) after the second vaccine dose. AZD1222 recipients with second doses at about 4 weeks or about 12 weeks were pooled, because spike-specific TCR depth and breadth did not differ between schedules. Vaccinee samples came from UK trials COV001 and COV002, including a single-blind randomized controlled phase 2/3 trial of AZD1222 (ChAdOx1 nCoV-19) in healthy adults. Trial participant PBMC samples were collected at day 0 and day 28 after the second dose for TCRbeta chain sequencing. In regard to this clone: It lacks a known antigen. Per-base quality was not reported, and no clone a single base away is much larger than it.

The CDR3 regions of human TCRbeta chains were analyzed by immunosequencing. The source study handled its data this way. TCRs in the repertoires were compared against a reference library of SARS-CoV-2-specific TCRs that had been generated with the MIRA antigen-specificity platform. Breadth was defined as the fraction of unique TCRs that were SARS-CoV-2-associated, and depth was defined as the fraction of total T cells that were SARS-CoV-2-associated. Using the MIRA data, each spike-specific TCR was mapped to the spike region that the TCR reacts to and placed in a CD4 or CD8 class. Log10-transformed breadth and depth values were compared by one-way ANOVA with Sidak's multiple comparisons tests. Not all clones reach the TCRdb copy of this immuneACCESS table, which keeps in-frame sequences only. Checked studies attribute under half of the gap to unresolved V genes and leave the rest unexplained. V, J and clone size derive from that table, while D and trimming were established from the DNA sequence. The sample records 95,000 to 100,000 clones, around 84% of which are singletons. The top ten clones comprise approximately 14% of the sample.

The study at large found these results: Spike-specific TCR breadth and depth rose significantly after two AZD1222 doses compared with day 0 and with MenACWY recipients. Because no day 14 peak-response samples were available, the repertoires could be characterized only after the peak T cell response. In the small 56-69-year group, the increase in depth fell short of significance, most likely because of low power. Most participants were white British and females outnumbered males, and the authors suggested that clonal diversity may have been underestimated. Only six AZD1222 recipients were SARS-CoV-2 seropositive at baseline, limiting conclusions about previously exposed vaccinees. The whole spike protein was spanned by vaccine-associated CD4 TCRs, and dominant responses were seen in regions 160-218 and 743-854. Epitopes outside the regions mutated in the B.1.351 and B.1.1.7 variants were reportedly recognized by nearly half of the unique spike-specific TCRs.

This TCR was sampled from an adult who received the AZD1222 COVID-19 vaccine. This specimen was peripheral blood, taken 28 days after the second AZD1222 dose. The chain employs TRBV15 and TRBJ2-7, and 13 bases in between align with TRBD2. The base sequence is TGTGCCACCAGCAGGTCGGGACTAGCGGGACCCGAGCAGTACTTC. This codes for CATSRSGLAGPEQYF.